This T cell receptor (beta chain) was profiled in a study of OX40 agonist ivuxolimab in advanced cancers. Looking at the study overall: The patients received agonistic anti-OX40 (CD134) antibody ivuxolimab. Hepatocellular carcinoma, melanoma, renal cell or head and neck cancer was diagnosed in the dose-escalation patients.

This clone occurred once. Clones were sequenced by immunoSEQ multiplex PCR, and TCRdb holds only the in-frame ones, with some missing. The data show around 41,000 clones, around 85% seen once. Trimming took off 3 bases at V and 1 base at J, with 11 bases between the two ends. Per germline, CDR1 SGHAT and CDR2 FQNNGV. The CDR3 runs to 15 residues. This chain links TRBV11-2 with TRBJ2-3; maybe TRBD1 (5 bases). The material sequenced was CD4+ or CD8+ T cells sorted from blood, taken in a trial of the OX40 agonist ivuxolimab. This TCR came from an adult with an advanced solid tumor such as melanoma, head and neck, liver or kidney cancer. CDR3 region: CASSFSDTRTDTQYF. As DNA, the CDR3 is TGTGCCAGCAGCTTTTCGGACACGCGCACAGATACGCAGTATTTT.